These 8 T cell receptor beta chains originate from one sample sequenced in a study of blood T cells in healthy people across ages. Through a sample-barcoded 5' primer and a J-beta primer mix, a second PCR was run for roughly 7 to 12 cycles. TCRdb independently ran MiXCR on the 5' RACE reads; one entry per CDR3 protein. The data contain approximately 800,000 distinct CDR3 sequences, under 80% of them singletons. Sequenced sample: blood. The receptor source for this set is a man aged 25-40 years in good health.

The sample holds one count of this clonotype. The J gene is TRBJ2-1, the V gene TRBV29-1; D is ambiguous. In germline, CDR1 is SQVTM, CDR2 ANQGSEA. The CDR3 is made up of 16 amino acids. V shed 0 bases and J shed 1 base, with 13 bases lying between them. CDR3 coding DNA: TGCAGCGTTGAAGATCCTGGTCGAAGTTCCTACAATGAGCAGTTCTTC. Amino acid sequence: CSVEDPGRSSYNEQFF.

This clonotype was seen a few times. The chain recombines TRBV12-3 or TRBV12-4 with TRBJ2-5, with 7 bases that match TRBD1. J lost 2 bases, V lost 11 bases, and 8 bases had no gene match. This CDR3 spans 13 amino acids. The CDR3 coding sequence is TGTGCCTCCACGACAGGGCTTCAAGAGACCCAGTACTTC. Translated, it gives CASTTGLQETQYF.

The V gene is TRBV28, the J gene TRBJ2-7; the D gene is possibly TRBD2 (5 bases). The CDR3 extends over 14 amino acids. Germline loops: CDR1 MDHEN, CDR2 SYDVKM. V lost 6 bases and J lost 3, with 15 bases in between. CDR3 sequence reads: CASSRPPAGYEQYF. CDR3 coding DNA: TGTGCCAGCAGCCGACCCCCGGCGGGCTACGAGCAGTACTTC. Full variable domain (remainder filled in from reference TRBV28 and TRBJ2-7): DVKVTQSSRYLVKRTGEKVFLECVQDMDHENMFWYRQDPGLGLRLIYFSYDVKMKEKGDIPEGYSVSREKKERFSLILESASTNQTSMYLCASSRPPAGYEQYFGPGTRLTVT.

The chain uses TRBV12-3 or TRBV12-4 and TRBJ2-7; D not resolved. The V gene lost 4 bases and the J gene lost 0 bases, with 16 bases spanning the gap. There are 16 residues in the CDR3. The DNA of the CDR3 is TGTGCCAGCAGTTCATCCGTCCAGGTTAGCTCCTACGAGCAGTACTTC. Amino acids: CASSSSVQVSSYEQYF.

The chain recombines TRBV20-1 with TRBJ2-1; 10 bases map to TRBD1. Germline CDR1 is DFQATT and CDR2 is SNEGSKA (reference sequence). This CDR3 is 14 amino acids long. The ends lost 6 bases at V and 4 bases at J; junction bases unmatched: 6. CDR3 DNA: TGCAGTGCCCGGTCGGACAGGGGGTACAATGAGCAGTTCTTC. Translated, it gives CSARSDRGYNEQFF.

In regard to this clonotype: A read error may produce the germline difference seen at one junction end. The CDR3 DNA reads as TGCAGTGCTAGAGAGGGACTAGCGGTACCTAATGAGCGGTTCTTC. Its translation: CSAREGLAVPNERFF. The V gene is TRBV20-1, the J gene TRBJ2-1; 11 nucleotides agree with TRBD2. Germline CDR1 DFQATT, CDR2 SNEGSKA (reference sequence). CDR3 size: 15 residues.

This clonotype was seen repeatedly, ten times or more. The chain uses TRBV12-1 and TRBJ2-7; the table's D gene call, TRBD1, was not cross checked with the DNA. TRBV12-1 is tagged as a pseudogene. The CDR3 has 15 residues. The CDR3 DNA is TGTGCCAGCAGCCCCCGGACAGGAGGGACCTACGAGCAGTACTTC. Translation gives CASSPRTGGTYEQYF.

The chain employs TRBV6-1 and TRBJ2-5; 7 positions match TRBD2. The last part of the DNA fits TRBJ2-7 better; the J call may be wrong. The CDR3 spans 16 residues. CDR1 and CDR2 from the germline V gene are MNHNS and SASEGT. As DNA, the CDR3 is TGTGCCAGCAGTGAATATCCAGCGGGAACGGCCTACGAGCAGTACTTC. It encodes CASSEYPAGTAYEQYF.